This T cell receptor beta chain appears in the sequencing data of a study of monozygotic twins with cystic fibrosis. In the study overall: With roughly 16 PCR cycles, barcoded libraries came from around 2.9 micrograms of fragmented DNA.

Germline-derived CDR1 and CDR2 are PRHDT and FYEKMQ (reference sequence). The V end lost 4 bases, the J end lost 2 bases, and 15 bases lay between the germline ends. CDR3 length equals 15 residues. Study-wide results and limits: Clonality was generally low (median approximately 0.0088), higher in the most severe patients. Monozygotic CF twin pairs shared significantly more nucleotide-identical clonotypes than unrelated CF individuals did. Co-twins had the most similar V usage for 13 of 16 pairs, J for 8.

Regarding this clone: Its antigen is as yet unknown.

Sequencing used immunoSEQ multiplex PCR; TCRdb keeps in-frame clones, though not all of them. The sample yields more than 25,000 clones, 90% seen once. V gene TRBV13 combines with J gene TRBJ2-7; D call uncertain. The TCR originated in a girl aged 2-15 years with cystic fibrosis. The sequenced sample was blood. The CDR3 protein is CASSSFGMTPYEQYF. CDR3 nucleotides: TGTGCCAGCAGCTCTTTTGGTATGACCCCCTACGAGCAGTACTTC.